This T cell receptor beta chain was sequenced for a study of T cells after yellow fever vaccination. As for the study in general: The fractions with low cell numbers were processed using SMART-Seq v4 Ultra Low Input.

Overall study results and limits: Booster samples showed a return of most primary-vaccination clones (approximately 95% CD4, 88% CD8). Abundant clonotypes (contaminants from the bulk population) could be present in FACS-sorted repertoires.

The authors made TCR cDNA by 5'RACE template switching, adding a universal primer site and UMIs. TCRdb processed the 5' RACE reads anew with MiXCR; each CDR3 protein has one entry. The sample records over 65,000 distinct CDR3 sequences, roughly 15% being singletons. The V gene's germline CDR1 is SGHVS and CDR2 FQNEAQ. Trimming stripped 3 bases from V and 4 bases from J, with 15 bases between. This CDR3 region has 15 residues. This clonotype was sampled from a man aged 18 to 30 who received the YFV17D yellow fever vaccine. The V and J genes are TRBV7-8 and TRBJ1-2; TRBD1 might be the D (5 bases). The sample here was CD8+ T cells not binding an NS4B(214-222) dextramer, sorted from PBMCs, taken approximately 22 days after the first yellow fever vaccination. CDR3 residues: CASSFWESGIYGYTF. The CDR3 nucleotides read TGTGCCAGCAGCTTTTGGGAGTCAGGGATCTATGGCTACACCTTC.